The entry below describes one T cell receptor (beta chain). The sample belongs to a study of blood T cell repertoires in COVID-19. Profiled with immunoSEQ multiplex PCR; TCRdb holds only in-frame clones, not every one. The sample comprises a few hundred thousand clones, 85% of which are singletons, and about 3.6% rests with the top ten. This CDR3 is 15 amino acids long. Germline V lookup: CDR1 SGHTS, CDR2 YDEGEE. V was trimmed by 4 bases and J by 7 bases, leaving 20 bases between them. The chain links TRBV5-8 to TRBJ1-1; no clear D. This sequence originates from a woman between 18 and 29 years old with acute or convalescent COVID-19. Specimen: peripheral blood. The chain's CDR3 is CASSLRVGARGEAFF. The DNA of the CDR3 is TGTGCCAGCAGCCTTAGAGTCGGCGCTCGGGGTGAAGCTTTCTTT.